This T cell receptor beta chain derives from a study of beta chain features in type 1 diabetes (dated by TCRdb to the late 2010s). Some background on the complete study: Mean age, gender distribution, total cell number and subset yield did not differ between patients and healthy donors. A total of 100 million to 110 million sorted cells were examined across all samples, and a strong correlation was observed between cell number per subset and RNA yield. The study compared TCRB repertoires of sorted circulating CD4+ T cell subsets between recently diagnosed type 1 diabetes patients and matched healthy donors. Regulatory and stem cell-like memory subsets were obtained from only 8 patients and roughly 8 healthy donors, while naive and central memory subsets were obtained from all 30 or so donors.

The entire isolated RNA was reverse transcribed using the High Capacity cDNA Reverse Transcription Kit, and thus expressed TCRB transcripts were sequenced. Naive, central memory and regulatory T cell samples underwent deep immunoSEQ sequencing, averaging roughly 3.4 million total reads per sample. Sorted cells were lysed in RLT buffer, and RNA was extracted using DNase-treated RNeasy Micro or Mini kits according to cell number. Each cell subset was processed separately to prevent cross-contamination, with patient and healthy donor samples processed together. Using the immunoSEQ multiplex PCR, TCRB sequences were amplified from cDNA into 87-bp fragments spanning the CDR3 region. Sequencing of the amplicons was done on the Illumina HiSeq platform. Concerning the study's data processing: Synthetic template baselines were used to correct PCR bias computationally, reads within Hamming distance 2 were collapsed, and singletons that could not be merged were discarded. By aligning reads against IMGT, V, D and J genes, CDR3 length, and insertions or deletions at six rearrangement sites were assigned. Within each subset, clonotype counts were normalized to sorted cell number, after which true diversity and Gini coefficients were computed with the tcR R package. The overlap coefficient, calculated on TCRB nucleotide sequences, was used to quantify repertoire sharing. As a proxy for the pre-selection repertoire, out-of-frame TCRB sequences from naive cells were analyzed. This is the immuneACCESS table as TCRdb keeps it, with only in-frame sequences that have V and J called. A part of the clones is gone; compared with another copy, unresolved V genes explain less than half, and the rest is unexplained. The V and J calls and clone size come from that table; D and trimming were worked out from the DNA. For this sample there are 900,000 or so clones; 17% appear just once. The ten most abundant clones make up around 0.02% of the sample.

The investigation overall reported the following: HLA sub-analyses involved small numbers of individuals, so any influence of HLA type on TCRB rearrangement remained unresolved. Naive, central memory and regulatory TCRB repertoires appeared to be more alike among patients than among healthy donors. Patients with type 1 diabetes made fewer insertions and deleted more nucleotides at VDJ recombination sites, implying thymic rearrangement abnormalities. Shorter templates might be favored by PCR, yet because patient and control samples were amplified and corrected together, any such skew would affect both groups equally. Sequencing cDNA rather than genomic DNA could over-represent highly expressing activated cells, although activation and CD3 levels did not differ between groups. A moderate but significant shortening of TCRB CDR3 length was observed in type 1 diabetes patients in all four CD4+ subsets.

Each donor gave one peripheral blood draw, averaging about 100 mL, which was collected into heparinised tubes. Naive, central memory, regulatory and stem cell-like memory CD4+ T cells were sorted on a BD FACSAria II using a panel including CD45RO, CCR7, CD25, CD127, CD95 and CD27. Every sorted population had a purity above 95%. PBMCs were isolated right away by Lymphoprep density gradient centrifugation and were stained directly, without culture. So that batch effects would be minimized, each experiment stained and sorted samples in pairs, pairing one healthy donor with one patient. V drops 1 base and J drops 1 base, leaving 11 bases in between. Taken from the germline V gene, the CDR1 and CDR2 loops are SGHRS and YFSETQ. The CDR3 contains 15 residues, cysteine and phenylalanine counted. The only DNA kept is the CDR3, 45 bases in frame from the first base. The table lists this clone with a few counts. No cognate antigen has been identified for it. No per-base quality is available; no much larger clone lies one base away.

The sample was naive CD4+ T cells from blood. The cell subset or site label corresponds to: true naive CD4+ T cells. The source of this sequence is a woman younger than 30 in good health. The rearranged chain carries TRBV5-1 and TRBJ1-1; possibly the D gene is TRBD1, per 5 matching bases. The CDR3 protein sequence reads: CASSLWGEGNTEAFF. The DNA reads TGCGCCAGCAGCTTGTGGGGCGAGGGGAACACTGAAGCTTTCTTT.